These T cell receptor beta chains were read from a single sample in a study of blood T cell repertoires in COVID-19. The data were produced by immunoSEQ multiplex PCR, yet TCRdb's version contains in-frame clones alone and is incomplete. Of about 160,000 clones in the sample, roughly four fifths are singletons; the top ten hold approximately 21%. Sequences were obtained from peripheral blood. These receptors all stem from a woman older than 75 with acute or convalescent COVID-19. CDR3s include the opening cysteine and the closing phenylalanine or tryptophan. The D gene is left open where the match is weak. Clone size appears in some rows only: once, few, many, or a class for an expanded clone.

d_gene | abundance | j_gene | v_gene | len | CDR3nt | CDR3aa
NA | NA | TRBJ2-3 | TRBV9 | 14 | TGTGCCAGCAGCGTATCGACTTTCACAGATACGCAGTATTTT | CASSVSTFTDTQYF
TRBD1 | NA | TRBJ1-4 | TRBV29-1 | 14 | TGCAGCGTCCTCGGACAGGGGGCTAATGAAAAACTGTTTTTT | CSVLGQGANEKLFF
TRBD2 | NA | TRBJ2-2 | TRBV14 | 15 | TGTGCCAGCAGCCACAGGGCGGGAGTGACCGGGGAGCTGTTTTTT | CASSHRAGVTGELFF
TRBD1 | NA | TRBJ2-1 | TRBV5-1 | 15 | TGCGCCAGCAGCTTGGGGGACAGCCCCTACAATGAGCAGTTCTTC | CASSLGDSPYNEQFF
NA | NA | TRBJ2-7 | TRBV10-3 | 13 | TGCGCTTCGACCGGAACAGAAGGTGACGAGCAGTACTTC | CASTGTEGDEQYF
NA | NA | TRBJ2-1 | TRBV1 | 20 | TGCACCAGCAGCCAAGATTTACTAGCTATGAAACCGCGCTCCTACAATGAGCAGTTCTTC | CTSSQDLLAMKPRSYNEQFF
NA | few | TRBJ1-4 | TRBV2 | 13 | TGTGCCAGCAGTGACAGGGAGGGCGAAAAACTGTTTTTT | CASSDREGEKLFF
TRBD1 | NA | TRBJ1-2 | TRBV5-6 | 12 | TGTGCCAGCAGCTCCGGGACAGGGGGCTACACCTTC | CASSSGTGGYTF
NA | NA | TRBJ2-2 | TRBV11-2 | 15 | TGTGCCAGCAGCCCCGCGAGGGCGGCGACCGGGGAGCTGTTTTTT | CASSPARAATGELFF
NA | NA | TRBJ1-2 | TRBV28 | 12 | TGTGCCAGCAGCCCCGACAGCCGTGGCTACACCTTC | CASSPDSRGYTF
NA | NA | TRBJ1-6 | TRBV27 | 14 | TGTGCCAGCAGTTTGCGCTCCTATAATTCACCCCTCCACTTT | CASSLRSYNSPLHF
NA | NA | TRBJ1-2 | TRBV3-1/TRBV3-2 | 13 | TGTGCCAGCAGCCAAGAGGGAGCCTATGGCTACACCTTC | CASSQEGAYGYTF
TRBD2 | NA | TRBJ2-3 | TRBV27 | 15 | TGTGCCAGCAGTTTATACCTAGCGGACACAGATACGCAGTATTTT | CASSLYLADTDTQYF
TRBD1 | NA | TRBJ1-6 | TRBV19 | 13 | TGTGCCAGTCGGACCACAGGGGAATCACCCCTCCACTTT | CASRTTGESPLHF
NA | few | TRBJ1-5 | TRBV6-2/TRBV6-3 | 14 | TGTGCCAGCAGCTTGGGGGGGTTCGGTCAGCCCCAGCATTTT | CASSLGGFGQPQHF
TRBD2 | NA | TRBJ2-1 | TRBV14 | 15 | TGTGCCAGCAGACTCAGCGGGACCACCTACAATGAGCAGTTCTTC | CASRLSGTTYNEQFF
TRBD2 | NA | TRBJ2-7 | TRBV7-2 | 16 | TGTGCCAGCAGCCTTGTCCCCTCTAGCGGGAGAAGCGAGCAGTACTTC | CASSLVPSSGRSEQYF
TRBD1 | NA | TRBJ1-2 | TRBV14 | 14 | TGTGCCAGCAGCCAGGGACAGGGAGGTTATGGCTACACCTTC | CASSQGQGGYGYTF
NA | NA | TRBJ2-3 | TRBV19 | 13 | TGTGCCAGTAGCAATACATGGACAGATACGCAGTATTTT | CASSNTWTDTQYF
NA | once | TRBJ2-3 | TRBV7-8 | 15 | TGTGCCAGCAGCTTGTGGGGACTCAACACAGATACGCAGTATTTT | CASSLWGLNTDTQYF
TRBD2 | NA | TRBJ2-1 | TRBV24-1 | 16 | TGTGCCACCAGTGATGCCGGGACTAGCGGGGACCATGAGCAGTTCTTC | CATSDAGTSGDHEQFF
TRBD1 | few | TRBJ2-5 | TRBV5-1 | 15 | TGCGCCAGCAGCTTGGCCGGGACAGGAGAAGAGACCCAGTACTTC | CASSLAGTGEETQYF
TRBD2 | NA | TRBJ2-7 | TRBV7-2 | 14 | TGTGCCAGCAGCTTAGAGGCTAGCGGTTACGAGCAGTACTTC | CASSLEASGYEQYF
NA | NA | TRBJ1-2 | TRBV27 | 13 | TGTGCCAGCAGTTTTTCAGGTCTCTATGGCTACACCTTC | CASSFSGLYGYTF
NA | NA | TRBJ2-6 | TRBV24-1 | 16 | TGTGCCACCAGTGATTTGAAGGCCCGGGTGGCCAACGTCCTGACTTTC | CATSDLKARVANVLTF
NA | once | TRBJ2-1 | TRBV10-3 | 17 | TGTGCCATCAGCCTCGGGACCGGGACAACCTCCTACAATGAGCAGTTCTTC | CAISLGTGTTSYNEQFF
NA | NA | TRBJ1-2 | TRBV28 | 12 | TGTGCCAGCAGTTTATCAGGGTATGGCTACACCTTC | CASSLSGYGYTF
TRBD2 | NA | TRBJ2-1 | TRBV12-5 | 16 | TGTGCTAGTGGTTCGTCCGGGACTAGCGAAGGGAATGAGCAGTTCTTC | CASGSSGTSEGNEQFF
NA | NA | TRBJ1-1 | TRBV29-1 | 14 | TGCAGCGTTGTTGGCAGGGAGGGACACACTGAAGCTTTCTTT | CSVVGREGHTEAFF
TRBD1 | NA | TRBJ1-1 | TRBV6-5 | 13 | TGTGCCAGCACCAAGGGACAGGGGTCTGAAGCTTTCTTT | CASTKGQGSEAFF
TRBD2 | NA | TRBJ2-1 | TRBV27 | 16 | TGTGCCAGCAGTAACCAACTAGCGGGAGGGTGGAATGAGCAGTTCTTC | CASSNQLAGGWNEQFF
NA | NA | TRBJ1-6 | TRBV5-4 | 15 | TGTGCCAGCAGCTTGGAGAGCTCCTATAATTCACCCCTCCACTTT | CASSLESSYNSPLHF
NA | NA | TRBJ1-1 | TRBV5-1 | 12 | TGCGCCAGCAGCTTACAGGGCACTGAAGCTTTCTTT | CASSLQGTEAFF
NA | NA | TRBJ2-2 | TRBV20-1 | 12 | TGCAGTGCTAGTTCCGACACCGGGGAGCTGTTTTTT | CSASSDTGELFF
NA | NA | TRBJ2-5 | TRBV13 | 15 | TGTGCCAGCAGCGGGAGGATTACAGGAAAAGAGACCCAGTACTTC | CASSGRITGKETQYF
NA | NA | TRBJ1-5 | TRBV19 | 15 | TGTGCCAGTACTCCCACCCGGGACTGGAATCAGCCCCAGCATTTT | CASTPTRDWNQPQHF
NA | NA | TRBJ1-3 | TRBV9 | 15 | TGTGCCAGCAGCGTAGGAAGAGGGACTGGAAACACCATATATTTT | CASSVGRGTGNTIYF
NA | NA | TRBJ2-3 | TRBV27 | 15 | TGTGCCAGCAGTTTACGGGAACAGAGCACAGATACGCAGTATTTT | CASSLREQSTDTQYF
TRBD1 | NA | TRBJ1-1 | TRBV10-3 | 16 | TGTGCCACGAATCCAATCGGGACAGGTTCGAACACTGAAGCTTTCTTT | CATNPIGTGSNTEAFF
NA | once | TRBJ1-2 | TRBV30 | 13 | TGTGCCTCCCCGACAGAGCCTAACTATGGCTACACCTTC | CASPTEPNYGYTF
NA | NA | TRBJ2-5 | TRBV7-2 | 14 | TGTGCCAGCAGCTTATTGAAGGGGCCTCGGGCCCAGTACTTC | CASSLLKGPRAQYF
NA | NA | TRBJ2-2 | TRBV30 | 12 | TGTGCCTGGAATAAATCCCCGGGGGAGCTGTTTTTT | CAWNKSPGELFF
NA | NA | TRBJ2-1 | TRBV6-1 | 16 | TGTGCCAGCAGTGAAAGGCTAGCAGCGTCCTACAATGAGCAGTTCTTC | CASSERLAASYNEQFF
TRBD1 | NA | TRBJ2-7 | TRBV4-3 | 16 | TGCGCCAGCAGCCAAGGGCCCGAGGACAGGTCCTACGAGCAGTACTTC | CASSQGPEDRSYEQYF
NA | few | TRBJ1-3 | TRBV7-8 | 15 | TGTGCCAGCAGCCGTCGACAGAGCTCTGGAAACACCATATATTTT | CASSRRQSSGNTIYF
NA | NA | TRBJ2-7 | TRBV5-1 | 15 | TGCGCCAGCAGCCTACTTGACAGGGAGGAGGGCGAGCAGTACTTC | CASSLLDREEGEQYF
NA | NA | TRBJ2-7 | TRBV20-1 | 12 | TGCAGTGCTAGTGCCCCGTCGGTCGAGCAGTACTTC | CSASAPSVEQYF
NA | NA | TRBJ2-1 | TRBV4-3 | 16 | TGCGCCAGCAGCCGGGGGGAGGAGCGGGTCTACAATGAGCAGTTCTTC | CASSRGEERVYNEQFF
TRBD1 | once | TRBJ2-7 | TRBV7-8 | 15 | TGTGCCAGCAGCTTAGGGACAGGGGGTAGGTACGAGCAGTACTTC | CASSLGTGGRYEQYF
NA | NA | TRBJ1-3 | TRBV3-1/TRBV3-2 | 15 | TGTGCCAGCAGCCAGGAACCCAGGTCTGGAAACACCATATATTTT | CASSQEPRSGNTIYF
NA | NA | TRBJ1-1 | TRBV19 | 14 | TGTGCCAGTAGTATTACGGGGTTTTTAACTGAAGCTTTCTTT | CASSITGFLTEAFF
TRBD1 | NA | TRBJ2-3 | TRBV30 | 15 | TGTGCCTGGAGCGCGACAGGGGCTAGCACAGATACGCAGTATTTT | CAWSATGASTDTQYF
TRBD1 | NA | TRBJ2-7 | TRBV7-9 | 15 | TGTGCCAGCAGCTTGGCCGGGACAGGTATCCACGAGCAGTACTTC | CASSLAGTGIHEQYF
NA | NA | TRBJ2-7 | TRBV27 | 15 | TGTGCCAGCAGTTTATCCCTCCCCCCTCTCTACGAGCAGTACTTC | CASSLSLPPLYEQYF
NA | NA | TRBJ2-7 | TRBV10-3 | 15 | TGTGCCATCAGTGAGTCGTCGTGGGAGCGCCACGAGCAGTACTTC | CAISESSWERHEQYF